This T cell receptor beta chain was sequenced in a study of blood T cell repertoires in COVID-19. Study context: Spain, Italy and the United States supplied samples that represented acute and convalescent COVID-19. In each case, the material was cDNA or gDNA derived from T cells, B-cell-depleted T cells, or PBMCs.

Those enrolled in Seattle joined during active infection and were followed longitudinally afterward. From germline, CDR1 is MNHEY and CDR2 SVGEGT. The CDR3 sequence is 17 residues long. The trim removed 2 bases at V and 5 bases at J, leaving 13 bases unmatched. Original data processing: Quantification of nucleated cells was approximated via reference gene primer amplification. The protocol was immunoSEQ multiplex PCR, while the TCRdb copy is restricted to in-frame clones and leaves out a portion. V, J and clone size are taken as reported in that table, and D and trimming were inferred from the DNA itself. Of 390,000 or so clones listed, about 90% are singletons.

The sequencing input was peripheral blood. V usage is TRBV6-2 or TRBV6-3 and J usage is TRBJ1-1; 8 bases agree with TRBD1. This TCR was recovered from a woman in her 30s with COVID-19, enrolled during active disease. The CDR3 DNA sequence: TGTGCCAGCAGTTACGACAGGGGATCGAACGTCAGGACTGAAGCTTTCTTT. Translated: CASSYDRGSNVRTEAFF.